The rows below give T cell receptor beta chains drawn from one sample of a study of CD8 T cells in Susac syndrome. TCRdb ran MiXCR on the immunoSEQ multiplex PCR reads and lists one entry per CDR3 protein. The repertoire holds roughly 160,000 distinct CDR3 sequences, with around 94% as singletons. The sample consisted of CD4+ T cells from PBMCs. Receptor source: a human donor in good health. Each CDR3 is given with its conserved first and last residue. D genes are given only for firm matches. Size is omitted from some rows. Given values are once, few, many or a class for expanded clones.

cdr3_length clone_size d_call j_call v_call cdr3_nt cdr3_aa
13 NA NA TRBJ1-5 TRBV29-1 TGCAGCGTTCTAGGGGGGCGCAATCAGCCCCAGCATTTT CSVLGGRNQPQHF
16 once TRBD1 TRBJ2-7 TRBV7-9 TGTGCCAGCAGCCCTGCTCTGGGACAGGCCACCTACGAGCAGTACTTC CASSPALGQATYEQYF
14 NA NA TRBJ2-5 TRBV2 TGTGCCAGCAGTGTTGTCGGGACCCAAGAGACCCAGTACTTC CASSVVGTQETQYF
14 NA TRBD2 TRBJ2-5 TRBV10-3 TGTGCCACGGGAGCTAGCGGGACCCAAGAGACCCAGTACTTC CATGASGTQETQYF
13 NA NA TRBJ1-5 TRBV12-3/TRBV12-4 TGTGCCAGCACTGTTGTGTGGGGCCAGCCCCAGCATTTT CASTVVWGQPQHF
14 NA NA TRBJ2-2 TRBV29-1 TGCAGCGTCCGCACCGGGGGGAACACCGGGGAGCTGTTTTTT CSVRTGGNTGELFF
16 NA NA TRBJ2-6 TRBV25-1 TGTGCCAGCAGTGAATATGTCGGCTCTGGGGCCAACGTCCTGACTTTC CASSEYVGSGANVLTF
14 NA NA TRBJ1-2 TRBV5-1 TGCGCCAGCAGCCAGACAAACACGGACTATGGCTACACCTTC CASSQTNTDYGYTF
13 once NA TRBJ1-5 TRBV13 TGTGCCAGCAGCTTGAGGGCGGATCAGCCCCAGCATTTT CASSLRADQPQHF
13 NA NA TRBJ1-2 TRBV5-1 TGCGCCAGCAGCTTGGCGGATCACTATGGCTACACCTTC CASSLADHYGYTF
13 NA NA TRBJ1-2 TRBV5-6 TGTGCCAGCAGCTTGCAGGGGCTCGATGGCTACACCTTC CASSLQGLDGYTF
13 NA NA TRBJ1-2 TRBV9 TGTGCCAGCAGCGTAGGCACAGCAGAAGGCTACACCTTC CASSVGTAEGYTF
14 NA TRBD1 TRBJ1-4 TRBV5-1 TGCGCCAGCAGCTTACAGGGGAATAATGAAAAACTGTTTTTT CASSLQGNNEKLFF
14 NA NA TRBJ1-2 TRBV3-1 TGTGCCAGCAGCCAAGATTTATCCAGTTATGGCTACACCTTC CASSQDLSSYGYTF
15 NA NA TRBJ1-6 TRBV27 TGTGCCAGCAGCCGACAGAGCTCCTATAATTCACCCCTCCACTTT CASSRQSSYNSPLHF
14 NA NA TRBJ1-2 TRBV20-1 TGCAGTGCTAGAGATTCCGCAGCTAACTATGGCTACACCTTC CSARDSAANYGYTF
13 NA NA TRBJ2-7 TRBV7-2 TGTGCCAGCAGCCGGAATACGTTCGGGGAGCAGTACTTC CASSRNTFGEQYF
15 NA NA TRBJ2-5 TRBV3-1 TGTGCCAGCAGCAAGGGGGACGGCACTCAAGAGACCCAGTACTTC CASSKGDGTQETQYF
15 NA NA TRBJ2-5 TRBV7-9 TGTGCCAGCAGCTTAGGTCCCACACATCCGGAGACCCAGTACTTC CASSLGPTHPETQYF
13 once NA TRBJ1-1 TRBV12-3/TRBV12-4 TGTGCCAGCAGTGCCCCCGGGACGGCGTGGGCTTTCTTT CASSAPGTAWAFF
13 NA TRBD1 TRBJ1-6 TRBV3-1 TGTGCCAGCAGGACCGGGACAGGGACACCCCTCCACTTT CASRTGTGTPLHF
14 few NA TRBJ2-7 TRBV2 TGTGCCAGCAGTGATGAGGGCGGCTCCTACGAGCAGTACTTC CASSDEGGSYEQYF
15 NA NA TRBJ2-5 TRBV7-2 TGTGCCAGCAGCTCCTGGGGGGGACAAGGGGAGACCCAGTACTTC CASSSWGGQGETQYF
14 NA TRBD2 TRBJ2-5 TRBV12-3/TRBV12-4 TGTGCCAGCAAAAGCGGGGGGCTTGTAAAGACCCAGTACTTC CASKSGGLVKTQYF
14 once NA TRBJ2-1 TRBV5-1 TGCGCCAGCAGCTTGGAAGTCGGGGCCGATGAGCAGTTCTTC CASSLEVGADEQFF
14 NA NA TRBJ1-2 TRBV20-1 TGCAGTGCCCCTGCAGACGGAGGGAGATATGGCTACACCTTC CSAPADGGRYGYTF
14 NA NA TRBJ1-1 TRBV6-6 TGTGCCAGCAGTACGGGGGGTACCTCCCCTGAAGCTTTCTTT CASSTGGTSPEAFF
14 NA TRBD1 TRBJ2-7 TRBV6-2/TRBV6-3 TGTGCCAGCAGCCAAGGACAGGGGGCGCGCGAGCAGTACTTC CASSQGQGAREQYF
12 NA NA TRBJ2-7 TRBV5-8 TGTGCCAGCAGCTTGGCCGACTACGAGCAGTACTTC CASSLADYEQYF
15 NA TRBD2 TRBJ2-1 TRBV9 TGTGCCAGCAGCGCGCGACAGGTAGCGGGGGCTGAGCAGTTCTTC CASSARQVAGAEQFF
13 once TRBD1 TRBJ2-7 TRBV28 TGTGCCAGCAGAACAGGGGGCGAGTACGAGCAGTACTTC CASRTGGEYEQYF
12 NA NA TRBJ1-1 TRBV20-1 TGCAGTGCTAGAAATGGACGGAATGAAGCTTTCTTT CSARNGRNEAFF
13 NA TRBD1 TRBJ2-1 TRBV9 TGTGCCAGCAGCGTGGGACAGGACAATGAGCAGTTCTTC CASSVGQDNEQFF
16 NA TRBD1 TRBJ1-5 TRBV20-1 TGCAGTGCGCTCCGAACAGGGGCGGATGGCAATCAGCCCCAGCATTTT CSALRTGADGNQPQHF
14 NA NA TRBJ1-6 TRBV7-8 TGTGCCAGCAGGGCCGGGGCGGATAATTCACCCCTCCACTTT CASRAGADNSPLHF
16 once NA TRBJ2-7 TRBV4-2 TGTGCCAGCAGCCAAGATGGCCAGGGGCACGGCTACGAGCAGTACTTC CASSQDGQGHGYEQYF
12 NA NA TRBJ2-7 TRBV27 TGTGCCAGCAGGGGGGTAGGAGGCGTGCAGTACTTC CASRGVGGVQYF
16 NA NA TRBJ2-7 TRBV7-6 NA CASSGPLWQGNYEQYF
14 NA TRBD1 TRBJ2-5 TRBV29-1 TGCAGCGTTGCCGGGACAGGGGCAGGCGAGACCCAGTACTTC CSVAGTGAGETQYF
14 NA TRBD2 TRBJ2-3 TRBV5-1 TGCGCCAGCAGCGGGGTAGCGGGGACAGATACGCAGTATTTT CASSGVAGTDTQYF
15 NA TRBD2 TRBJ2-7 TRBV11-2 TGTGCCAGCAGTAGACTAGCGGGGGGATATTACGAGCAGTACTTC CASSRLAGGYYEQYF
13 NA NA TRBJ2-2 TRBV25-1 TGTGCCAGCAGTGATTGGGGGGCCGGGGAGCTGTTTTTT CASSDWGAGELFF
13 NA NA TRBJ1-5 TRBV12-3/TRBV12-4 TGTGCCAGCAGTTTGGGCAGCGCGCAGCCCCAGCATTTT CASSLGSAQPQHF
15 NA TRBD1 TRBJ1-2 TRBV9 TGTGCCAGCAGCAATGCCGGGACAGGGAACTATGGCTACACCTTC CASSNAGTGNYGYTF
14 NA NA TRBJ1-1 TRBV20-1 TGCAGTGCTAGAGTTGGGGGTTTGAGCACTGAAGCTTTCTTT CSARVGGLSTEAFF
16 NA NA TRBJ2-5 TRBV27 TGTGCCAGCAGTCCGGGGTTACAGGGTTACCAAGAGACCCAGTACTTC CASSPGLQGYQETQYF
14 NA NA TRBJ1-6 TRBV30 TGTGCCTGGAGTGTCAGCAGCGATAATTCACCCCTCCACTTT CAWSVSSDNSPLHF
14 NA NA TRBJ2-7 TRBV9 TGTGCCAGCAGCGTAGCTCCCGGGGTCTACGAGCAGTACTTC CASSVAPGVYEQYF
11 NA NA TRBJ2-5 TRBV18 TGTGCCAGCCAGACTCAAGAGACCCAGTACTTC CASQTQETQYF
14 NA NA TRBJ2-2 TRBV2 TGTGCCAGCACCCGGGAGCTCAACACCGGGGAGCTGTTTTTT CASTRELNTGELFF
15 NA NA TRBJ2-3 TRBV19 TGTGCCAGTAGTATAGATCTCAGGGGCCAAGATACGCAGTATTTT CASSIDLRGQDTQYF
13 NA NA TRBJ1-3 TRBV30 TGTGCCTGGAGTCCGGGCTCTGGAAACACCATATATTTT CAWSPGSGNTIYF
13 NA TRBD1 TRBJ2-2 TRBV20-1 TGCAGTGAAAGGGGGCCCAACACCGGGGAGCTGTTTTTT CSERGPNTGELFF
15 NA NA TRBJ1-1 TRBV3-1 TGTGCCAGCAGCCAAGATTGGCAGCAGAACACTGAAGCTTTCTTT CASSQDWQQNTEAFF
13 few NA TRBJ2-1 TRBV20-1 TGCAGTGCTAGCGGGGGCCCTAACAATGAGCAGTTCTTC CSASGGPNNEQFF
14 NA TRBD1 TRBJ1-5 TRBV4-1 TGCGCCAGCAGCCAACCGGGACAGCATCAGCCCCAGCATTTT CASSQPGQHQPQHF
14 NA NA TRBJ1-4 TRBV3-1 TGTGCCAGCAGCCCTGGGTCGGGTGTGGAAAAACTGTTTTTT CASSPGSGVEKLFF